Listed here are 26 T cell receptor beta chains from one sample, sequenced in a study of blood T cells in healthy people across ages. It was with a sample-barcoded 5' primer and a J-beta primer mix that a second PCR of roughly 7 to 12 cycles was run. TCRdb re-analysed the 5' RACE reads in MiXCR, keeping a single row per CDR3 protein. Counted here are approximately 800,000 distinct CDR3 sequences, 60% to 80% occurring once; the ten biggest clones make up around a quarter. Sequencing was carried out using blood. All receptors derive from a man aged 25 to 45 in good health.

This clonotype came up once. This chain uses TRBV3-1 with TRBJ1-2; D gene uncertain. The CDR3 is made up of 11 amino acids. Germline-derived CDR1 and CDR2 are LGHDT and YNNKEL (reference sequence). The V gene lost 0 bases and the J gene lost 8 bases, with 4 bases spanning the gap. CDR3 in DNA: TGTGCCAGCAGCCAAGATGGAGGCTACACCTTC. It codes for CASSQDGGYTF.

V is TRBV29-1 and J is TRBJ2-7, with 9 bases that match TRBD1. The end of the DNA fits TRBJ2-5 better, so the J call may be wrong. The CDR3 runs 13 residues. Germline V gene sequence: CDR1 SQVTM, CDR2 ANQGSEA. CDR3 in DNA: TGCAGCGTTTCCGGGACAGGGAGTGGGACCCAGTACTTC. Encoded protein: CSVSGTGSGTQYF.

The genes are TRBV12-3 or TRBV12-4 and TRBJ1-2, with 10 bases that match TRBD1. Trimming at V came to 6 bases and at J to 4 bases, leaving 8 bases not matched to a gene. This CDR3 has 15 residues. The CDR3 here is CASRDRGEWSYGYTF. The CDR3 region has the DNA TGTGCCAGCAGGGACAGGGGGGAATGGAGCTATGGCTACACCTTC.

The chain combines TRBV6-5 with TRBJ2-1; D perhaps matches TRBD1 (5 bases). CDR3 length equals 15 residues. With 0 bases removed from V and 3 bases from J, the gap between germline ends came to 9 bases. Germline assignment: CDR1 MNHEY and CDR2 SVGAGI. CDR3 nucleotides: TGTGCCAGCAGTTACTCGGGGCCGGGCTACAATGAGCAGTTCTTC. Translating gives CASSYSGPGYNEQFF.

The V gene is TRBV12-5, the J gene TRBJ2-5, with a possible D match to TRBD2 (5 bases). Germline values: CDR1 LGHNT, CDR2 FRNRAP. The CDR3 spans 14 residues. V lost 2 bases to trimming and J lost 7 bases, with 14 bases between them. This CDR3 reads CASGLRRAYTTQYF. CDR3 nucleotide sequence: TGTGCTAGTGGTTTGAGGCGGGCCTACACGACCCAGTACTTC.

This sequence joins TRBV20-1 and TRBJ2-3, with 11 bases that match TRBD2. Germline V gives CDR1 DFQATT, CDR2 SNEGSKA (reference sequence). The ends lost 0 bases at V and 5 bases at J; junction bases unmatched: 4. CDR3 length: 15 amino acids. CDR3 nucleotides: TGCAGTGCTAGAGATAGCGGGGGGGAGTTAGATACGCAGTATTTT. Translated: CSARDSGGELDTQYF.

This clonotype was seen more than once but under ten times. This rearrangement joins TRBV7-9 to TRBJ2-1; D gene uncertain. Trimming took off 5 bases at V and 7 bases at J, with 9 bases between the two ends. Germline CDR1 is SEHNR and CDR2 is FQNEAQ (reference sequence). CDR3 length: 12 residues. This CDR3 reads CASSRAWNEQFF. The CDR3, as DNA: TGTGCCAGCAGCCGCGCCTGGAATGAGCAGTTCTTC. Full variable domain (rest looked up from reference TRBV7-9 and TRBJ2-1): DTGVSQNPRHKITKRGQNVTFRCDPISEHNRLYWYRQTLGQGPEFLTYFQNEAQLEKSRLLSDRFSAERPKGSFSTLEIQRTEQGDSAMYLCASSRAWNEQFFGPGTRLTVL.

The V and J genes are TRBV4-3 and TRBJ2-1; TRBD1 agrees at 7 bases. The junction had 5 bases not matched to a gene; V was cut back by 0 bases and J by 0 bases. CDR1 and CDR2 from the germline V gene are LGHNA and YSLEER. The CDR3 length is 17 residues. CDR3 bases: TGCGCCAGCAGCCAAGATTGGGCAGGGGGCTCCTACAATGAGCAGTTCTTC. Protein product: CASSQDWAGGSYNEQFF.

This clonotype was detected a few times. The CDR3 spells CASSPKSAGAHTQYF. The CDR3 nucleotides read TGTGCCAGCAGTCCGAAATCCGCAGGGGCCCATACGCAGTATTTT. The chain carries TRBV6-5 and TRBJ2-3, with D maybe TRBD1 (6 bases). Trimming shortened V by 5 bases and J by 7 bases, and 19 bases separated the two germline ends. The CDR3 sequence is 15 residues long. The germline V gene has CDR1 MNHEY and CDR2 SVGAGI.

This clonotype has a handful of counts. The rearrangement joins TRBV10-3 to TRBJ2-5, with D unclear. Deletions cut 10 bases from V and 3 bases from J, with 9 bases between. Germline V lookup: CDR1 ENHRY, CDR2 SYGVKD. CDR3 size: 11 residues. CDR3 sequence: CASRVEETQYF. CDR3 coding DNA: TGTGCCAGCCGAGTTGAAGAGACCCAGTACTTC.

This rearrangement joins TRBV10-3 to TRBJ1-1; TRBD1 matches 8 bases. Germline V gene lookup returns CDR1 ENHRY and CDR2 SYGVKD. Trimming cost V 6 bases and J 6 bases; bases outside gene matches: 9. This CDR3 spans 14 amino acids. CDR3 nucleotide sequence: TGTGCCATCAGCGGCGGACAGGGAGGCGCTGAAGCTTTCTTT. Protein: CAISGGQGGAEAFF.

The chain is built from TRBV29-1 and TRBJ2-7, with 8 bases that match TRBD2. The CDR3 runs to 13 residues. Germline V gives CDR1 SQVTM, CDR2 ANQGSEA. J lost 1 base, V lost 5 bases, and 4 bases had no gene match. The CDR3 sequence is CSVCTSGSYEQYF. The CDR3 DNA sequence: TGCAGCGTTTGTACTAGCGGTTCCTACGAGCAGTACTTC.

The chain employs TRBV12-3 or TRBV12-4 and TRBJ1-1, with D tentatively TRBD1 (6 bases). The CDR3 has 16 residues. Trimming took 4 bases from V and 7 from J, leaving 22 bases between them. The CDR3 sequence is CASSWHREPRSDEAFF. The DNA of the CDR3 is TGTGCCAGCAGTTGGCACAGGGAGCCCCGAAGTGATGAAGCTTTCTTT.

The rearrangement uses TRBV29-1 and TRBJ2-2; 7 bases are shared with TRBD2. The germline gives CDR1 SQVTM, CDR2 ANQGSEA. With 4 bases clipped from V and 4 bases from J, the junction kept 9 bases outside the gene matches. The CDR3 is 15 amino acids. CDR3 region: CSVVGMGGFTGELFF. For the CDR3, the DNA is TGCAGCGTTGTCGGAATGGGGGGGTTCACCGGGGAGCTGTTTTTT.

This clonotype has a handful of counts. The genes are TRBV20-1 and TRBJ1-5; no definite D call. The CDR3 spans 11 residues. Germline loops: CDR1 DFQATT, CDR2 SNEGSKA (reference sequence). The V end lost 4 bases, the J end lost 7 bases, and 8 bases lay between the germline ends. CDR3 amino acids: CSATAGQPQHF. In DNA form, the CDR3 reads TGCAGTGCTACGGCGGGGCAGCCCCAGCATTTT.

The chain employs TRBV4-2 and TRBJ2-7; a possible D gene is TRBD2 (6 bases). There are 14 residues in the CDR3. The germline V gene encodes CDR1 LGHNA and CDR2 YNFKEQ. V gave up 4 bases and J gave up 5 bases, with 15 bases separating them. The CDR3 DNA reads TGTGCCAGCAGCCCGTCAGTGGTAGCGGACGAGCAGTACTTC. Its translation: CASSPSVVADEQYF.

The chain combines TRBV7-9 with TRBJ2-1; D might be TRBD2 (6 bases). Trimming stripped 2 bases from V and 7 bases from J, with 12 bases between. Germline V lookup: CDR1 SEHNR, CDR2 FQNEAQ (reference sequence). The CDR3 covers 14 residues. The CDR3 DNA sequence: TGTGCCAGCAGCTTAAGAGTCCGGGGGAATGAGCAGTTCTTC. Encoded protein: CASSLRVRGNEQFF.

V is TRBV20-1 and J is TRBJ2-1; 11 nucleotides agree with TRBD2. The V segment lost 6 bases and the J segment 8 bases; nucleotides outside the gene matches: 12. CDR3 length equals 15 residues. CDR1 and CDR2 (germline): DFQATT, SNEGSKA (reference sequence). The CDR3 sequence: CSAQKPSGGYYEQFF. The CDR3 DNA follows: TGCAGTGCACAGAAGCCTAGCGGGGGGTACTATGAGCAGTTCTTC.

This clonotype has more than one count but fewer than ten. The chain employs TRBV9 and TRBJ2-3; D is unresolved. CDR3 length equals 14 residues. Between the trimmed V and J ends, which lost 0 bases and 7 bases, there was a span of 12 bases. Germline assignment: CDR1 SGDLS and CDR2 YYNGEE. The CDR3 sequence: CASSVALSWNTQYF. CDR3 coding DNA: TGTGCCAGCAGCGTAGCCCTGTCGTGGAATACGCAGTATTTT.

The chain recombines TRBV11-2 with TRBJ1-4; D perhaps matches TRBD1 (5 bases). Germline loops: CDR1 SGHAT, CDR2 FQNNGV. The CDR3 has 16 residues. The V end lost 8 bases, the J end lost 5 bases, and 21 bases lay between the germline ends. The CDR3 reads CASRRGAGMGNEKLFF. In DNA, the CDR3 is TGTGCCAGCCGACGAGGGGCAGGGATGGGGAATGAAAAACTGTTTTTT. Full variable domain (missing parts from reference TRBV11-2 and TRBJ1-4): EAGVAQSPRYKIIEKRQSVAFWCNPISGHATLYWYQQILGQGPKLLIQFQNNGVVDDSQLPKDRFSAERLKGVDSTLKIQPAKLEDSAVYLCASRRGAGMGNEKLFFGSGTQLSVL.

The chain recombines TRBV7-6 with TRBJ2-4; the D call may be TRBD1 or TRBD2 (5 bases each). The CDR3 has 13 residues. Looked up from germline, CDR1 is SGHVS and CDR2 is FNYEAQ. Trimming removed 5 bases from V and 8 bases from J, with 13 bases in between. The CDR3 region has the DNA TGTGCCAGCAGCCCAGGGCCGGAGGACATTCAGTACTTC. Its protein is CASSPGPEDIQYF.

This chain's CDR3 is CASSHPGEGRNTEAFF. The CDR3 DNA reads TGTGCCAGCAGTCACCCAGGGGAGGGGAGGAACACTGAAGCTTTCTTT. The chain is built from TRBV12-3 or TRBV12-4 and TRBJ1-1, with a possible D match to TRBD1 (6 bases). There are 16 residues in the CDR3. Trimming took off 5 bases at V and 1 base at J, with 17 bases between the two ends.

V gene TRBV7-9 combines with J gene TRBJ2-5, with 9 bases lining up with TRBD1. This CDR3 has 16 amino acids. V trimming: 2 bases; J trimming: 2 bases; junction bases outside the gene matches: 6. Per germline, CDR1 SEHNR and CDR2 FQNEAQ (reference sequence). The CDR3 region is CASSLRGTGFQETQYF. The DNA for the CDR3 is TGTGCCAGCAGCTTACGCGGGACAGGGTTTCAAGAGACCCAGTACTTC.

The chain couples TRBV4-3 to TRBJ2-7, with D possibly being TRBD1 or TRBD2 (5 bases each). The CDR3 loop spans 15 amino acids. The V gene lost 4 bases and the J gene lost 4 bases, with 17 bases spanning the gap. Germline V gene data show CDR1 as LGHNA and CDR2 as YSLEER. CDR3 region: CASSPRLFGGYEQYF. The CDR3 nucleotides read TGCGCCAGCAGCCCCAGGTTATTTGGGGGATACGAGCAGTACTTC.

This rearrangement joins TRBV6-5 to TRBJ1-1; D call uncertain. The CDR3 sequence is 14 residues long. V shed 10 bases and J shed 1 base, with 16 bases lying between them. The germline CDR1 and CDR2 sequences are MNHEY and SVGAGI. The CDR3 DNA is TGTGCCACCGGGGTACAAGCCCCGAACACTGAAGCTTTCTTT. Protein sequence: CATGVQAPNTEAFF.

The CDR3 here is CSPGLGNEQFF. The CDR3 DNA reads TGCAGCCCCGGTTTAGGCAATGAGCAGTTCTTC. The chain carries TRBV29-1 and TRBJ2-1; no definite D call. The CDR3 length is 11 residues. V was cut by 8 bases and J by 6 bases, with 11 bases left in between. Germline V gene lookup returns CDR1 SQVTM and CDR2 ANQGSEA.